The 30 T cell receptor beta chains in this list originate from one sample, sequenced in a study of shared clonotypes between healthy human individuals. Terminally differentiated effector memory CD45RA+ cells were excluded by CCR7 positive selection of CD45RO-negative cells. Generated by immunoSEQ multiplex PCR, the TCRdb table keeps only in-frame clones and is missing some. Here the sample spans about 2 million clones, less than 95% being singletons. Sequenced sample: naive CD8+ T cells sorted from blood. Receptors were obtained from a man younger than 30 in good health.

The rearrangement joins TRBV11-2 to TRBJ2-2; the D gene is possibly TRBD2 (5 bases). This CDR3 is built from 16 residues. The V end was cut by 1 base, the J end by 6 bases, with 15 bases between. The germline V gene has CDR1 SGHAT and CDR2 FQNNGV. CDR3 bases: TGTGCCAGCAGCTTAGTAAACACCGGGATCGCCGGGGAGCTGTTTTTT. It is translated as CASSLVNTGIAGELFF.

V gene TRBV10-3 combines with J gene TRBJ2-7; tentatively, D is TRBD1 (6 bases). Germline CDR1 is ENHRY and CDR2 is SYGVKD. Trimming took off 0 bases at V and 0 bases at J, with 15 bases between the two ends. This CDR3 is built from 17 residues. As DNA, the CDR3 is TGTGCCATCAGTGAGTCCAATGAGGACAGATTCTCCTACGAGCAGTACTTC. Translated: CAISESNEDRFSYEQYF.

This clone was picked up a small number of times. Different DNA sequences within this sample yield the same CDR3. V and J are TRBV6-5 and TRBJ1-2; weak D call: TRBD1 (5 bases). CDR1 and CDR2 (germline): MNHEY, SVGAGI. The V and J ends lost 6 bases and 1 base respectively, with 12 bases between them. The CDR3 totals 14 residues. CDR3 coding DNA: TGTGCCAGCAGCTCGGGACCCCTTAACTATGGCTACACCTTC. Translated, it gives CASSSGPLNYGYTF.

This clone has only one observation. This sequence joins TRBV27 and TRBJ2-1; D is possibly TRBD1 (6 bases). This CDR3 contains 14 residues. The germline CDR1 and CDR2 sequences are MNHEY and SMNVEV (reference sequence). Trimming shortened V by 1 base and J by 7 bases, and 11 bases separated the two germline ends. The CDR3 coding sequence is TGTGCCAGCAGTTTATTTTCAGGGGCAAATGAGCAGTTCTTC. Amino acids: CASSLFSGANEQFF.

This clone came up once. The rearrangement uses TRBV27 and TRBJ2-7, with D perhaps TRBD1 or TRBD2 (5 bases each). Germline V gives CDR1 MNHEY, CDR2 SMNVEV (reference sequence). Trimming stripped 5 bases from V and 3 bases from J, with 17 bases between. The CDR3 is made up of 15 amino acids. This CDR3 reads CASSMAGRDHYEQYF. The CDR3, as DNA: TGTGCCAGCAGTATGGCCGGCCGGGACCACTACGAGCAGTACTTC.

This clone was observed once. The chain couples TRBV5-6 to TRBJ2-7; D might be TRBD2 (5 bases). CDR1 and CDR2 (germline): SGHDT, YYEEEE. Trimming shortened V by 3 bases and J by 2 bases, and 15 bases separated the two germline ends. The CDR3 consists of 15 residues. The CDR3: CASSSQGLGPYEQYF. For the CDR3, the DNA is TGTGCCAGCAGCTCACAAGGACTTGGCCCCTACGAGCAGTACTTC.

The chain joins TRBV5-1 to TRBJ1-2; D possibly corresponds to TRBD1 (6 bases). In germline, CDR1 is SGHRS, CDR2 YFSETQ. The CDR3 has 16 amino acids. V was shortened by 0 bases and J by 5 bases, with 17 bases between the two germline ends. The CDR3, as DNA: TGCGCCAGCAGCTTGGGTTTAGGAGGACAGCCATATGGCTACACCTTC. Translating it yields CASSLGLGGQPYGYTF.

About this clone itself: The same CDR3 arises from other DNA sequences in this sample as well. This chain uses TRBV9 with TRBJ1-5; D is unclear. V was clipped by 0 bases and J by 0 bases, with 7 bases between them. Germline V gene lookup returns CDR1 SGDLS and CDR2 YYNGEE. This CDR3 has 15 amino acids. CDR3 in DNA: TGTGCCAGCAGCGTAGGGGAGGGTAGCAATCAGCCCCAGCATTTT. This gives the protein CASSVGEGSNQPQHF.

This clone was detected only once. V is TRBV7-2 and J is TRBJ1-1; D not resolved. Germline V gene lookup returns CDR1 SGHTA and CDR2 FQGNSA. V was shortened by 5 bases and J by 0 bases, with 13 bases between the two germline ends. This CDR3 comprises 15 residues. The CDR3 DNA sequence: TGTGCCAGCAGCCCTCCCCCCCTCATGAACACTGAAGCTTTCTTT. It encodes CASSPPPLMNTEAFF.

The V call is TRBV15, the J call TRBJ2-7; D is ambiguous. In germline, CDR1 is LNHNV, CDR2 YYDKDF (reference sequence). The CDR3 has 13 amino acids. Trimming left V 3 bases short and J 1 base short, with 7 bases between. The CDR3 reads CATSSQVSYEQYF. In DNA form, the CDR3 reads TGTGCCACCAGCAGTCAGGTATCCTACGAGCAGTACTTC. Filled out from reference TRBV15 and TRBJ2-7, the complete variable domain reads DAMVIQNPRYQVTQFGKPVTLSCSQTLNHNVMYWYQQKSSQAPKLLFHYYDKDFNNEADTPDNFQSRRPNTSFCFLDIRSPGLGDTAMYLCATSSQVSYEQYFGPGTRLTVT.

V and J are TRBV28 and TRBJ1-5; no definite D call. The CDR3 extends over 14 amino acids. The germline CDR1 and CDR2 sequences are MDHEN and SYDVKM. Between the trimmed V and J ends, which lost 5 bases and 3 bases, there was a span of 11 bases. This chain's CDR3 is CASSMRSSNQPQHF. The CDR3 bases are TGTGCCAGCAGTATGCGGTCCTCCAATCAGCCCCAGCATTTT.

The rearrangement uses TRBV11-2 and TRBJ2-7, with TRBD1 matching 7 bases. The CDR3 totals 12 residues. Losses at the gene ends were 5 bases for V and 9 bases for J; bases not matched to a gene: 7. Germline CDR1 and CDR2: SGHAT and FQNNGV. CDR3 sequence reads: CASSPDRVGQYF. The CDR3, as DNA: TGTGCCAGCAGCCCTGACAGGGTGGGGCAGTACTTC.

This chain connects TRBV28 to TRBJ1-5; unclear D gene. The CDR3 contains 14 residues. Germline V gene sequence: CDR1 MDHEN, CDR2 SYDVKM. Trimming took off 5 bases at V and 3 bases at J, with 11 bases between the two ends. This CDR3 reads CASSPGIANQPQHF. CDR3 coding DNA: TGTGCCAGCAGTCCCGGGATCGCCAATCAGCCCCAGCATTTT.

In DNA form, the CDR3 reads TGTGCCAGCACCTTCATTCCGAGTAAAGTCCTTAGCACAGATACGCAGTATTTT. Amino acid sequence: CASTFIPSKVLSTDTQYF. The chain links TRBV27 to TRBJ2-3; D is undetermined. The CDR3 consists of 18 residues. V was clipped by 7 bases and J by 0 bases, with 23 bases between them. Germline assignment: CDR1 MNHEY and CDR2 SMNVEV (reference sequence).

As to this clone: The same CDR3 can be traced to other DNA sequences in this sample. The J gene is TRBJ2-1, the V gene TRBV5-6, with no clear D. Germline values: CDR1 SGHDT, CDR2 YYEEEE. Trimming took 0 bases from V and 7 from J, leaving 8 bases between them. CDR3 length: 13 amino acids. The CDR3 sequence is CASSLGSPNEQFF. The CDR3 DNA reads TGTGCCAGCAGCTTGGGAAGTCCAAATGAGCAGTTCTTC.

J is TRBJ1-1 and V is TRBV4-1; possible D gene TRBD1, 5 bases. CDR3 length: 14 amino acids. V was clipped by 0 bases and J by 6 bases, with 11 bases between them. Germline CDR1 reads MGHRA; CDR2 reads YSYEKL. The CDR3 region has the DNA TGCGCCAGCAGCCAAGAAGGGCAGGGTTCTGAAGCTTTCTTT. This sequence encodes CASSQEGQGSEAFF.

This chain links TRBV28 with TRBJ2-1; 8 positions agree with TRBD1. This CDR3 contains 15 residues. Germline lookup yields CDR1 MDHEN and CDR2 SYDVKM. V trimming: 6 bases; J trimming: 0 bases; junction bases outside the gene matches: 4. CDR3 nucleotides: TGTGCCAGCAGCTCGGACAGGGACTCCTACAATGAGCAGTTCTTC. Amino acid sequence: CASSSDRDSYNEQFF.

J is TRBJ1-2 and V is TRBV5-6; D call uncertain. The CDR3 loop spans 14 amino acids. V was trimmed by 4 bases and J by 2 bases, leaving 12 bases between them. The V gene's germline CDR1 is SGHDT and CDR2 YYEEEE. The CDR3 protein is CASSVGGPNYGYTF. CDR3 nucleotide sequence: TGTGCCAGCAGCGTTGGTGGACCCAACTATGGCTACACCTTC.

For this clone: One junction end does not reproduce the germline sequence, and a read error may be involved. The chain links TRBV7-7 to TRBJ2-2; 11 bases match TRBD2. The V gene's germline CDR1 is SSHAT and CDR2 FNYEAQ (reference sequence). CDR3 length: 15 amino acids. CDR3 in amino acids: CASSGTSGVTGELFF. The CDR3 region has the DNA TGTGCTAGCAGCGGGACTAGCGGAGTCACCGGGGAGCTGTTTTTT.

V is TRBV7-9 and J is TRBJ2-7, with 10 bases fitting TRBD1. The CDR3 loop spans 13 amino acids. The junction had 7 bases not matched to a gene; V was cut back by 10 bases and J by 4 bases. CDR1 and CDR2 from the germline V gene are SEHNR and FQNEAQ (reference sequence). The CDR3 sequence: CATGQGEFYEQYF. CDR3 in DNA: TGTGCCACCGGACAGGGGGAATTTTACGAGCAGTACTTC. The full variable domain, its missing parts supplied by reference TRBV7-9 and TRBJ2-7, is DTGVSQNPRHKITKRGQNVTFRCDPISEHNRLYWYRQTLGQGPEFLTYFQNEAQLEKSRLLSDRFSAERPKGSFSTLEIQRTEQGDSAMYLCATGQGEFYEQYFGPGTRLTVT.

The V and J genes are TRBV9 and TRBJ2-3, with D perhaps being TRBD1 or TRBD2 (6 bases each). V dropped 0 bases and J dropped 4 bases, with 9 bases sitting between them. Germline V gene lookup returns CDR1 SGDLS and CDR2 YYNGEE. The CDR3 is made up of 14 amino acids. This chain's CDR3 is CASSVAGASDTQYF. DNA of the CDR3: TGTGCCAGCAGCGTAGCGGGGGCCTCAGATACGCAGTATTTT. Based on the CDR3 plus reference TRBV9 and TRBJ2-3, the full variable domain is DSGVTQTPKHLITATGQRVTLRCSPRSGDLSVYWYQQSLDQGLQFLIQYYNGEERAKGNILERFSAQQFPDLHSELNLSSLELGDSALYFCASSVAGASDTQYFGPGTRLTVL.

Here the CDR3 DNA reads TGTGCCAGCAGTTACTGGGGGTCGGATGGCTACACCTTC. Protein product: CASSYWGSDGYTF. This rearrangement joins TRBV6-5 to TRBJ1-2; D may be TRBD1 (5 bases). Per germline, CDR1 MNHEY and CDR2 SVGAGI. The V end was cut by 1 base, the J end by 6 bases, with 9 bases between. There are 13 residues in the CDR3.

This sequence joins TRBV27 and TRBJ2-7; possible D gene TRBD1, 7 bases. V lost 4 bases and J 5 bases, leaving 15 bases between the germline ends. Germline CDR1 reads MNHEY; CDR2 reads SMNVEV (reference sequence). The CDR3 has 14 residues. The CDR3 nucleotides are TGTGCCAGCAGTTGGGGAGGACAGGTCAACGAGCAGTACTTC. Amino acids: CASSWGGQVNEQYF.

The chain couples TRBV4-1 to TRBJ1-6; 10 nucleotides line up with TRBD1. J gave up 8 bases and V 1 base, and 8 bases lay outside the gene matches. The CDR3 extends over 17 amino acids. Germline lookup yields CDR1 MGHRA and CDR2 YSYEKL. The CDR3 spells CASSQGGQGSLDSPLHF. The CDR3 bases are TGCGCCAGCAGCCAAGGGGGACAGGGGTCTTTGGATTCACCCCTCCACTTT.

The chain has TRBV5-6 and TRBJ2-7; D is undetermined. CDR1 and CDR2 (germline): SGHDT, YYEEEE. CDR3 size: 14 residues. Deletions cut 0 bases from V and 6 bases from J, with 13 bases between. CDR3 sequence: CASSLEADLGEQYF. The CDR3, as DNA: TGTGCCAGCAGCTTGGAGGCAGACCTTGGCGAGCAGTACTTC.

As regards this clone: The sample contains more than one DNA sequence encoding this CDR3. This chain links TRBV11-2 with TRBJ2-7; D uncertain. Trimming took 2 bases from V and 1 from J, leaving 9 bases between them. CDR3 length equals 14 residues. Per the germline V gene, CDR1 is SGHAT and CDR2 is FQNNGV. The CDR3 reads CASSLSYGSYEQYF. DNA for the CDR3: TGTGCCAGCAGCTTAAGTTACGGTTCCTACGAGCAGTACTTC.

The chain recombines TRBV5-4 with TRBJ1-2; D remains ambiguous. Germline CDR1 is SGHNT and CDR2 is YYREEE (reference sequence). The CDR3 has 14 residues. Trimming took off 0 bases at V and 7 bases at J, with 13 bases between the two ends. This chain's CDR3 is CASSLAGQKSGYTF. In nucleotides, the CDR3 is TGTGCCAGCAGCTTGGCTGGGCAGAAGAGTGGCTACACCTTC.

The rearrangement uses TRBV6-5 and TRBJ1-5, with a possible D match to TRBD1 (5 bases). V lost 0 bases to trimming and J lost 7 bases, with 10 bases between them. Germline CDR1 MNHEY, CDR2 SVGAGI. The CDR3 is 14 amino acids. CDR3 sequence: CASSYSGGDQPQHF. CDR3 coding DNA: TGTGCCAGCAGTTACTCTGGGGGGGACCAGCCCCAGCATTTT.

The J gene is TRBJ2-7, the V gene TRBV5-4, with D possibly matching TRBD2 (6 bases). This CDR3 contains 12 residues. Germline V gives CDR1 SGHNT, CDR2 YYREEE (reference sequence). Trimming stripped 0 bases from V and 7 bases from J, with 8 bases between. Here the CDR3 DNA reads TGTGCCAGCAGCTTGGCGGGGGAGGAGCAGTACTTC. Residues: CASSLAGEEQYF.

The gene calls are TRBV5-4 and TRBJ1-2, with 9 bases matching TRBD1. The germline V gene has CDR1 SGHNT and CDR2 YYREEE (reference sequence). This CDR3 spans 17 amino acids. J was trimmed by 6 bases and V by 3 bases; bases with no gene match: 15. The CDR3 protein is CASSSPGQGARRDGYTF. The CDR3, as DNA: TGTGCCAGCAGCTCACCGGGACAGGGCGCCCGGCGGGATGGCTACACCTTC. Drawing the rest from reference TRBV5-4 and TRBJ1-2, the complete variable domain is ETGVTQSPTHLIKTRGQQVTLRCSSQSGHNTVSWYQQALGQGPQFIFQYYREEENGRGNFPPRFSGLQFPNYSSELNVNALELDDSALYLCASSSPGQGARRDGYTFGSGTRLTVV.